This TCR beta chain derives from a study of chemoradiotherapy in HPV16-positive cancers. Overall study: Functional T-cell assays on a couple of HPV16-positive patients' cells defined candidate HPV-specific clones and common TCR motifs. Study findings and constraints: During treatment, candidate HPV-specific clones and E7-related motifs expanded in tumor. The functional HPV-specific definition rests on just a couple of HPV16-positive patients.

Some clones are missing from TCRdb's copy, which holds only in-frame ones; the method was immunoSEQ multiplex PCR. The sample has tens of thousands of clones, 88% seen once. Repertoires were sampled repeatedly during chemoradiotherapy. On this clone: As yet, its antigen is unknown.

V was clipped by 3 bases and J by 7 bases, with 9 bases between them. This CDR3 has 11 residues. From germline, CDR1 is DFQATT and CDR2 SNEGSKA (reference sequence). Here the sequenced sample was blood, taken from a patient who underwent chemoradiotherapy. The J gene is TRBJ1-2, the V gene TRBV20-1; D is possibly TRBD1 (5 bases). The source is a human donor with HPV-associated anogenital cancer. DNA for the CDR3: TGCAGTGCTAGTAAGGGGTCTGGCTACACCTTC. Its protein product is CSASKGSGYTF.